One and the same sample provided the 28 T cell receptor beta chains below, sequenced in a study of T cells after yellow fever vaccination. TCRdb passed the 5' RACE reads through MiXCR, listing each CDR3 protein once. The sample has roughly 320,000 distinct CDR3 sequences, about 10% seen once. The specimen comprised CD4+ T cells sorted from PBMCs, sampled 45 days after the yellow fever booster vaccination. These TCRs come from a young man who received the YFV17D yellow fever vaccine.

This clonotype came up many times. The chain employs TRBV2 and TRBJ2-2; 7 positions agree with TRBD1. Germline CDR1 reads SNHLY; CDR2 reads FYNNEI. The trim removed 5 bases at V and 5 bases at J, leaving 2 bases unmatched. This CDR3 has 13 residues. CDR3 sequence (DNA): TGTGCCAGCAGTCGACAGGGTACCGGGGAGCTGTTTTTT. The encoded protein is CASSRQGTGELFF.

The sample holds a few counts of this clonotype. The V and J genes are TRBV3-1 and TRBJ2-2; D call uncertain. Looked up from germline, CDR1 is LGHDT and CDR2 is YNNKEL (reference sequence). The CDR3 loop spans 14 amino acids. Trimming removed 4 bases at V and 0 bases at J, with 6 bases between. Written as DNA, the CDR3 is TGTGCCAGCAGCCTATACTCGAACACCGGGGAGCTGTTTTTT. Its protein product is CASSLYSNTGELFF.

In DNA, the CDR3 is TGCGCCAGCAGCCAAACGACAGGGGGTGAAAAACTGTTTTTT. This gives the protein CASSQTTGGEKLFF. This chain uses TRBV4-1 with TRBJ1-4; 9 nucleotides agree with TRBD1. V gave up 2 bases and J gave up 7 bases; unmatched junction bases: 2. The CDR3 runs to 14 residues. The germline gives CDR1 MGHRA, CDR2 YSYEKL.

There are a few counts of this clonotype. The CDR3 nucleotides are TGCAGCGTTGGATCCGGTTTAGATACGCAGTATTTT. It translates to CSVGSGLDTQYF. V and J are TRBV29-1 and TRBJ2-3; D uncertain. Trimming left V 4 bases short and J 5 bases short, with 10 bases between. The CDR3 extends over 12 amino acids. Germline loops: CDR1 SQVTM, CDR2 ANQGSEA.

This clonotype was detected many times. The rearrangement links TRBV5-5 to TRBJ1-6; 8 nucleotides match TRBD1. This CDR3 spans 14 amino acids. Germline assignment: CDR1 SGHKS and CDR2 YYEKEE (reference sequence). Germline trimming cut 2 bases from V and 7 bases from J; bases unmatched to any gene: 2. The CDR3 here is CASSFPGGNSPLHF. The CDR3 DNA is TGTGCCAGCAGCTTCCCAGGGGGCAATTCACCCCTCCACTTT.

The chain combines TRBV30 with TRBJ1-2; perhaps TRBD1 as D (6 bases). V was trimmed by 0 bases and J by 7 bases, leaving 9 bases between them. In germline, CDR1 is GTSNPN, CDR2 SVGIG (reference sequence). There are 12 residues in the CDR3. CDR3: CAWSVVGGGYTF. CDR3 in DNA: TGTGCCTGGAGTGTAGTAGGGGGTGGCTACACCTTC.

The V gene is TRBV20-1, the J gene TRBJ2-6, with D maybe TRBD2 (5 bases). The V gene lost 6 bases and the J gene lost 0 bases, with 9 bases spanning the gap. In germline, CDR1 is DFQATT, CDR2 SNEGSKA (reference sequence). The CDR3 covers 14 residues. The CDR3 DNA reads TGCAGTGCCCGGGCGGGCTCTGGGGCCAACGTCCTGACTTTC. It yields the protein CSARAGSGANVLTF.

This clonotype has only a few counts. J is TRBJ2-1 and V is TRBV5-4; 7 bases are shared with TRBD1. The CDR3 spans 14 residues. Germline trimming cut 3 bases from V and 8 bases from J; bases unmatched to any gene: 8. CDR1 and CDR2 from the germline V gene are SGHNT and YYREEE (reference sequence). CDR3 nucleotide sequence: TGTGCCAGCAGCTCCCGACAGGGTAGGGATGAGCAGTTCTTC. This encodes CASSSRQGRDEQFF.

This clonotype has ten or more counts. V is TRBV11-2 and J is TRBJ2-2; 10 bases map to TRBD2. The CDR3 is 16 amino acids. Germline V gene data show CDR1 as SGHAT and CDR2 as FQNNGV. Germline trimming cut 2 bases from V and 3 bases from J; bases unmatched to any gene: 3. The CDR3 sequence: CASSLLAGVYTGELFF. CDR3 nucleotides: TGTGCCAGCAGCTTACTAGCGGGGGTTTACACCGGGGAGCTGTTTTTT.

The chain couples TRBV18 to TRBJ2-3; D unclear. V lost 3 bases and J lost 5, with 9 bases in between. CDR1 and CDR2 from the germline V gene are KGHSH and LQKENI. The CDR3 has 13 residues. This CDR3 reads CASSPRPLDTQYF. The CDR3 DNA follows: TGTGCCAGCTCACCCAGGCCGTTAGATACGCAGTATTTT.

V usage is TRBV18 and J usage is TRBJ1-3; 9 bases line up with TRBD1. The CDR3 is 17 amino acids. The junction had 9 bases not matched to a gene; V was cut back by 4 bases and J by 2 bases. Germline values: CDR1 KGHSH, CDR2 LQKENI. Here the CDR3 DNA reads TGTGCCAGCTCACTCCCCGGGACAGGGATCACTGGAAACACCATATATTTT. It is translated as CASSLPGTGITGNTIYF. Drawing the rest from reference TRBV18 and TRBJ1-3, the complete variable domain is NAGVMQNPRHLVRRRGQEARLRCSPMKGHSHVYWYRQLPEEGLKFMVYLQKENIIDESGMPKERFSAEFPKEGPSILRIQQVVRGDSAAYFCASSLPGTGITGNTIYFGEGSWLTVV.

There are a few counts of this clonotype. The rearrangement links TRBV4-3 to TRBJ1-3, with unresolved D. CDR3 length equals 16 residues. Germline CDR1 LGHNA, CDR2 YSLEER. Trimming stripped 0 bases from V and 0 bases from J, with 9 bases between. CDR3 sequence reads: CASSQDEGYSGNTIYF. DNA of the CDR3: TGCGCCAGCAGCCAAGATGAGGGTTACTCTGGAAACACCATATATTTT.

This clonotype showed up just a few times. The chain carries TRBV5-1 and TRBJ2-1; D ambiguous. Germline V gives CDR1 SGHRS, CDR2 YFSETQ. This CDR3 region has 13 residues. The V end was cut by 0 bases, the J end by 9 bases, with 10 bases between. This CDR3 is CASSLALVGEQFF. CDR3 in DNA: TGCGCCAGCAGCTTGGCTCTGGTTGGTGAGCAGTTCTTC.

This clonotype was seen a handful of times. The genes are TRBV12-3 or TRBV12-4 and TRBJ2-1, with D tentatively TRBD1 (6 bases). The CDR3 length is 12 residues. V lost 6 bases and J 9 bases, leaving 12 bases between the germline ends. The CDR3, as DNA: TGTGCCAGCAGCCCGGACAGAAGTGAGCAGTTCTTC. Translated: CASSPDRSEQFF.

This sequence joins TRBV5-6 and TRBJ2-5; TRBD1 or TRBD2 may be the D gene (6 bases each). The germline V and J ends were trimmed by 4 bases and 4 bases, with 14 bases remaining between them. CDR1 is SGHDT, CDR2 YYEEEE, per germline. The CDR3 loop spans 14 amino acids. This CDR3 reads CASSPQGGGETQYF. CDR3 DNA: TGTGCCAGCAGCCCACAGGGAGGTGGAGAGACCCAGTACTTC.

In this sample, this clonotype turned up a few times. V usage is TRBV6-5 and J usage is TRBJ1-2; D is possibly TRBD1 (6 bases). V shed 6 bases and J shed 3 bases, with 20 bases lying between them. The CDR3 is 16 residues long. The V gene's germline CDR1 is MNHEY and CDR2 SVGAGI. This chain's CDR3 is CASSPTTGGGHYGYTF. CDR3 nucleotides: TGTGCCAGCAGCCCTACGACAGGCGGGGGGCACTATGGCTACACCTTC.

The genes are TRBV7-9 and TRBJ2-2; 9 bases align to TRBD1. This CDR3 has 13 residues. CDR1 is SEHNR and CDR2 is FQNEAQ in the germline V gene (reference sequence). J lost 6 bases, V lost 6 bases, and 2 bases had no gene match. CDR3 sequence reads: CASRGTGSGELFF. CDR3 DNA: TGTGCCAGCAGAGGGACAGGGTCCGGGGAGCTGTTTTTT.

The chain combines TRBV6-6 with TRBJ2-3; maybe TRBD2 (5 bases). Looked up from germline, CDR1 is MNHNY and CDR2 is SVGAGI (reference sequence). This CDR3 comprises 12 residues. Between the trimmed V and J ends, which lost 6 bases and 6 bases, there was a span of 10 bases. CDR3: CASSYGVDTQYF. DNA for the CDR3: TGTGCCAGCAGCTACGGGGTGGATACGCAGTATTTT.

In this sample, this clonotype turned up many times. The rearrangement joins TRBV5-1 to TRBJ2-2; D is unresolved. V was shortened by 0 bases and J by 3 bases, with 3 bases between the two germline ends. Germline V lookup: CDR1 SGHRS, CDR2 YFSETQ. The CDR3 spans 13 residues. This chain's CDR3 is CASSLADTGELFF. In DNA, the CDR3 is TGCGCCAGCAGCTTGGCGGACACCGGGGAGCTGTTTTTT.

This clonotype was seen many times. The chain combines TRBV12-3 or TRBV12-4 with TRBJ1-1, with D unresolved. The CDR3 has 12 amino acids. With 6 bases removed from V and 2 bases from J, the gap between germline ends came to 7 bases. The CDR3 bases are TGTGCCAGCAGCCTTTATAACACTGAAGCTTTCTTT. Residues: CASSLYNTEAFF.

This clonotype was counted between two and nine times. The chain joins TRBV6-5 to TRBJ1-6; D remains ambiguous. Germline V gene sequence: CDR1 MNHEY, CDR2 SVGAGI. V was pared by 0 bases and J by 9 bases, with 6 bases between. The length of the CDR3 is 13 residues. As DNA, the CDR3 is TGTGCCAGCAGTTACTCGATTGGTTCACCCCTCCACTTT. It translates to CASSYSIGSPLHF.

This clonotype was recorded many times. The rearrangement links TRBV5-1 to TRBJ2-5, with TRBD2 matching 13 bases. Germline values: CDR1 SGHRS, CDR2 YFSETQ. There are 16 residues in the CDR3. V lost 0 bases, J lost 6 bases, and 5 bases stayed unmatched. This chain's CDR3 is CASSLEGLAGIKTQYF. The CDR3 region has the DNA TGCGCCAGCAGCTTGGAGGGACTAGCGGGGATCAAGACCCAGTACTTC.

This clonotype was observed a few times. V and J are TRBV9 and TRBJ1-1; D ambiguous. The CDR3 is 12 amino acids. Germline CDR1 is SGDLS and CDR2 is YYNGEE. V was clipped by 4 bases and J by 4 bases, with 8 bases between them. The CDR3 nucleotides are TGTGCCAGCAGCCCCCTCCTCACTGAAGCTTTCTTT. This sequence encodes CASSPLLTEAFF. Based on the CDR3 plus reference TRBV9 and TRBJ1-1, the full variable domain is DSGVTQTPKHLITATGQRVTLRCSPRSGDLSVYWYQQSLDQGLQFLIQYYNGEERAKGNILERFSAQQFPDLHSELNLSSLELGDSALYFCASSPLLTEAFFGQGTRLTVV.

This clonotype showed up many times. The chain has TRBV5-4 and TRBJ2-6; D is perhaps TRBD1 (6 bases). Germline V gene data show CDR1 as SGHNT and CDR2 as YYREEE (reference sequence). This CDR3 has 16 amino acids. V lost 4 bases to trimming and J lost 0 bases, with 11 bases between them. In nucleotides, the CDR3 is TGTGCCAGCAGCACCGCACAGGGCTCTGGGGCCAACGTCCTGACTTTC. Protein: CASSTAQGSGANVLTF.

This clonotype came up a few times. The CDR3 nucleotides are TGCGCCAGCAGCTTAAAACTAGCGGGGGGCGTCAGCTCCTACGAGCAGTACTTC. It yields the protein CASSLKLAGGVSSYEQYF. The genes are TRBV5-1 and TRBJ2-7, with 12 nucleotides matching TRBD2. The CDR3 length is 18 residues. The V and J ends lost 2 bases and 0 bases, in that order; junction bases with no gene match: 9. Germline loops: CDR1 SGHRS, CDR2 YFSETQ.

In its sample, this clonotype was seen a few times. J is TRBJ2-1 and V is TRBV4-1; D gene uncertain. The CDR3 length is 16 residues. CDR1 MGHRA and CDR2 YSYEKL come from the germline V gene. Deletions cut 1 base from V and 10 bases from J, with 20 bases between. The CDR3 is CASSQAPVVGHREQFF. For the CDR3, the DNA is TGCGCCAGCAGCCAAGCCCCGGTGGTGGGCCATAGGGAGCAGTTCTTC.

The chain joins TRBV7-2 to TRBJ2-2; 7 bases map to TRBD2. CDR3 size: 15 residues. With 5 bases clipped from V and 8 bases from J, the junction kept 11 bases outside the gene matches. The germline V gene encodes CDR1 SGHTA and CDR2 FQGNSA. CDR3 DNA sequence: TGTGCCAGCAGCCAGTTGGTCGGGGGGACTGGGGAGCTGTTTTTT. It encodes CASSQLVGGTGELFF.

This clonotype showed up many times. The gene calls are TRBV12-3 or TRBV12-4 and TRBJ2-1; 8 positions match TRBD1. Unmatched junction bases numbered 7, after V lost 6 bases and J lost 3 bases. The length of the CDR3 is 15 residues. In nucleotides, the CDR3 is TGTGCCAGCAGGTCCTCAGGGGGCTACTACAATGAGCAGTTCTTC. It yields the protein CASRSSGGYYNEQFF.